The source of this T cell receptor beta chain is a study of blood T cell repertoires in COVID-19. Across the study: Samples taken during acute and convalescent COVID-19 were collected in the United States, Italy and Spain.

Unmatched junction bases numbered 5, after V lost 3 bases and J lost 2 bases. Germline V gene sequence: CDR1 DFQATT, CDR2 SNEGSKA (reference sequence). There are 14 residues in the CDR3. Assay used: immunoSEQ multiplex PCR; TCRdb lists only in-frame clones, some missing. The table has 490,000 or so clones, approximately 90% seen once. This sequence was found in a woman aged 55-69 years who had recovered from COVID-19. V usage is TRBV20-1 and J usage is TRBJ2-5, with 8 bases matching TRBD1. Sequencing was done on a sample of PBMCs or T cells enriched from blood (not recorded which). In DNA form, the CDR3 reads TGCAGTGCTAGTGGGACAGGTCCTCAAGAGACCCAGTACTTC. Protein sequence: CSASGTGPQETQYF.